The 16 T cell receptor beta chains in this list originate from one sample, sequenced in a study of T-cell reconstitution after alpha-beta-depleted transplantation in children. Unique molecular identifiers were incorporated during preparation of the TCRbeta library. Each CDR3 protein is one row after TCRdb ran MiXCR on the PCR reads. Found here are about 300,000 distinct CDR3 sequences, roughly 9.1% of them singletons; the top ten hold approximately 7.6%. This sample comprised PBMCs, obtained before TCRalphabeta/CD19-depleted stem cell transplant. The receptors were sampled from a boy less than two years old with acute myeloid leukemia, due to receive a stem cell transplant.

This clonotype was detected many times. The chain is built from TRBV28 and TRBJ1-5; D possibly corresponds to TRBD1 (5 bases). V dropped 4 bases and J dropped 5 bases, with 21 bases sitting between them. The CDR3 runs to 17 residues. CDR1 is MDHEN and CDR2 is SYDVKM in the germline V gene. CDR3 bases: TGTGCCAGCAGTTCGAAGTATGGGGCTGTGGGCTATCAGCCCCAGCATTTT. This gives the protein CASSSKYGAVGYQPQHF.

The table lists this clonotype with many counts. V and J are TRBV29-1 and TRBJ2-7, with D possibly matching TRBD2 (6 bases). The CDR3 consists of 11 residues. CDR1 and CDR2 from the germline V gene are SQVTM and ANQGSEA. CDR3 in amino acids: CGGGDPYEQYF. CDR3 coding DNA: TGCGGGGGAGGCGACCCCTACGAGCAGTACTTC.

A few counts support this clonotype. The V gene is TRBV7-9, the J gene TRBJ2-7; D is ambiguous. Germline V CDR1 and CDR2: SEHNR, FQNEAQ (reference sequence). The CDR3 extends over 11 amino acids. Between the trimmed V and J ends, which lost 4 bases and 6 bases, there was a span of 7 bases. CDR3 residues: CASSSLGEQYF. The CDR3 DNA is TGTGCCAGCAGCTCTTTAGGCGAGCAGTACTTC.

This clonotype appeared a few times. The V and J genes are TRBV23-1 and TRBJ2-2; D remains ambiguous. TRBV23-1 is labeled an ORF, and its function is uncertain. The V gene lost 0 bases and the J gene lost 3 bases, with 8 bases spanning the gap. CDR3 size: 15 residues. The CDR3 DNA reads TGCGCCAGCAGTCAATCTCAGGTTTACACCGGGGAGCTGTTTTTT. This gives the protein CASSQSQVYTGELFF.

This clonotype was observed a handful of times. This chain joins TRBV5-1 and TRBJ1-6; D is perhaps TRBD1 (6 bases). V shed 3 bases and J shed 3 bases, with 19 bases lying between them. This CDR3 is 18 amino acids long. The germline V gene encodes CDR1 SGHRS and CDR2 YFSETQ. The CDR3 DNA sequence: TGCGCCAGCAGCTCGGGGGGCAGTACTCTACGCTATAATTCACCCCTCCACTTT. It codes for CASSSGGSTLRYNSPLHF.

CDR3 nucleotides: TGCGCCAGCAGCGGGGGGGGGACTAGCGACAATGAGCAGTTCTTC. Translating gives CASSGGGTSDNEQFF. This chain links TRBV5-1 with TRBJ2-1, with TRBD2 identical over 10 bases. This CDR3 spans 15 amino acids. Trimming at V came to 4 bases and at J to 5 bases, leaving 6 bases not matched to a gene. Germline CDR1 SGHRS, CDR2 YFSETQ.

This clonotype has a count of ten or more. The rearrangement joins TRBV7-2 to TRBJ2-3; 12 bases map to TRBD2. This CDR3 has 16 amino acids. Germline-derived CDR1 and CDR2 are SGHTA and FQGNSA. J lost 6 bases, V lost 6 bases, and 10 bases had no gene match. The CDR3 region is CASSSPSGRVWDTQYF. The CDR3 nucleotides read TGTGCCAGCAGTAGTCCTAGCGGGAGGGTATGGGATACGCAGTATTTT.

The chain employs TRBV20-1 and TRBJ2-1, with TRBD2 identical over 7 bases. Germline V gene sequence: CDR1 DFQATT, CDR2 SNEGSKA (reference sequence). V lost 5 bases, J lost 2 bases, and 12 bases stayed unmatched. This CDR3 has 16 residues. The CDR3 sequence: CSALSSAGTPYNEQFF. The DNA of the CDR3 is TGCAGTGCTCTCTCCTCAGCGGGGACTCCCTACAATGAGCAGTTCTTC.

This clonotype was seen ten or more times. V gene TRBV11-2 combines with J gene TRBJ2-5, with 9 nucleotides matching TRBD1. V gave up 3 bases and J gave up 3 bases; unmatched junction bases: 2. Per the germline V gene, CDR1 is SGHAT and CDR2 is FQNNGV. The CDR3 loop spans 14 amino acids. CDR3 bases: TGTGCCAGCAGCTTCTGGACAGGGGAAGAGACCCAGTACTTC. Amino acids: CASSFWTGEETQYF.

This clonotype has ten or more counts. The chain couples TRBV7-2 to TRBJ1-2; 9 bases fit TRBD1. Germline-derived CDR1 and CDR2 are SGHTA and FQGNSA. CDR3 length equals 16 residues. The J segment lost 6 bases and the V segment lost 4 bases, leaving 12 bases of the junction unmatched. CDR3 loop: CASSSPAGTGKDGYTF. For the CDR3, the DNA is TGTGCCAGCAGCTCCCCAGCTGGGACAGGGAAGGATGGCTACACCTTC.

This chain joins TRBV10-3 and TRBJ1-4, with no clear D. The CDR3 consists of 13 residues. Germline CDR1 and CDR2: ENHRY and SYGVKD. V lost 3 bases to trimming and J lost 11 bases, with 13 bases between them. CDR3 nucleotides: TGTGCCATCAGTGAAGGACCCCCGACGAAACTGTTTTTT. Protein sequence: CAISEGPPTKLFF.

V is TRBV20-1 and J is TRBJ2-1; 11 nucleotides match TRBD1. The CDR3 sequence is 15 residues long. Germline assignment: CDR1 DFQATT and CDR2 SNEGSKA (reference sequence). V trimming: 6 bases; J trimming: 8 bases; junction bases outside the gene matches: 12. The CDR3 protein is CSAGDRGGYRDEQFF. The DNA of the CDR3 is TGCAGTGCCGGGGACAGGGGGGGCTATAGGGATGAGCAGTTCTTC.

The sample holds many counts of this clonotype. The CDR3 DNA reads as TGCAGCGTTGAAGAGCGGGGACTAGCGAGTCTTCAAGAGACCCAGTACTTC. This sequence encodes CSVEERGLASLQETQYF. This sequence joins TRBV29-1 and TRBJ2-5; 10 bases are shared with TRBD2. The CDR3 totals 17 residues. After removal of 0 bases from V and 2 bases from J, the junction contained 9 bases not matched to a gene. Germline CDR1 reads SQVTM; CDR2 reads ANQGSEA.

This clonotype was observed many times. This chain connects TRBV19 to TRBJ1-5; maybe TRBD1 (5 bases). CDR1 and CDR2 from the germline V gene are LNHDA and SQIVND (reference sequence). Trimming took 9 bases from V and 2 from J, leaving 14 bases between them. This CDR3 is built from 14 residues. The CDR3 reads CASTDTYGNQPQHF. CDR3 coding DNA: TGTGCCAGCACGGACACCTACGGCAATCAGCCCCAGCATTTT.

This clonotype was detected many times. The J gene is TRBJ2-6, the V gene TRBV6-1, with D possibly being TRBD1 or TRBD2 (5 bases each). This CDR3 region has 15 residues. Trimming removed 6 bases at V and 0 bases at J, with 9 bases between. Germline V gene sequence: CDR1 MNHNS, CDR2 SASEGT. In DNA form, the CDR3 reads TGTGCCAGCAGGACGGGGCACTCTGGGGCCAACGTCCTGACTTTC. Amino acid sequence: CASRTGHSGANVLTF.

This clonotype was seen at least ten times. The rearrangement links TRBV5-1 to TRBJ2-6; D not certain. The V and J ends lost 4 bases and 1 base respectively, with 9 bases between them. The CDR3 loop spans 15 amino acids. Germline loops: CDR1 SGHRS, CDR2 YFSETQ. Here the CDR3 reads CASSKAFSGANVLTF. The DNA for the CDR3 is TGCGCCAGCAGCAAGGCGTTTTCTGGGGCCAACGTCCTGACTTTC.